This T cell receptor beta chain derives from a study of blood T cell repertoires in COVID-19. Across the study: The analysed material was cDNA or gDNA that came from T cells, B-cell-depleted T cells, or PBMCs.

The CDR3 runs to 13 residues. Germline CDR1 reads SGHTA; CDR2 reads FQGNSA. J gave up 4 bases and V 6 bases, and 5 bases lay outside the gene matches. This table comes from immunoSEQ multiplex PCR, and its TCRdb copy is limited to in-frame clones, with some not included. The table includes about 390,000 clones, about 89% detected once. Sequenced sample: peripheral blood. The V and J genes are TRBV7-2 and TRBJ2-7, with 8 bases identical to TRBD2. The source is a woman in her sixties or seventies with COVID-19, enrolled during active disease. Here the CDR3 DNA reads TGTGCCAGCAGATCAGCGGGGGTGTACGAGCAGTACTTC. Translation: CASRSAGVYEQYF.